This T cell receptor (beta chain) stems from a study of CD8+ T cells in alopecia areata. The ends lost 4 bases at V and 7 bases at J; junction bases unmatched: 12. This CDR3 is built from 16 residues. Germline V gene lookup returns CDR1 LNHDA and CDR2 SQIVND (reference sequence). As the sequencing template, cDNA was produced by extracting RNA and reverse transcribing it. Measured with immunoSEQ multiplex PCR; TCRdb has only the in-frame clones, and not every one. Here the sample spans 130,000 or so clones, around 83% being singletons. Treatment defined: oral pan-JAK inhibitor, 5-10 mg twice daily. The chain combines TRBV19 with TRBJ2-3; TRBD2 matches at 9 bases. This sequence originates from a human donor with alopecia areata. The sequencing used CD8+ T cells sorted from blood, collected at week 4, from a patient treated with tofacitinib. DNA of the CDR3: TGTGCCAGTAGTACCCAAGCTAGCGGGGTGTCACATACGCAGTATTTT. It specifies CASSTQASGVSHTQYF.